This entry lists 31 T cell receptor beta chains sequenced from one sample in a study of cytomegalovirus exposure and HLA in healthy donors. The data were produced by immunoSEQ multiplex PCR, yet TCRdb's version contains in-frame clones alone and is incomplete. Of around 190,000 clones in the sample, 86% are singletons; the top ten hold more than 5.5%. Sequenced input: PBMCs. All receptors come from a man aged 25 to 40 in good health and CMV-seropositive.

The chain joins TRBV6-6 to TRBJ1-4, with D perhaps matching TRBD1 (5 bases). The CDR3 has 14 residues. Germline V gene data show CDR1 as MNHNY and CDR2 as SVGAGI (reference sequence). The V end was cut by 6 bases, the J end by 8 bases, with 16 bases between. The CDR3 spells CASRNGGAGEKLFF. CDR3 nucleotide sequence: TGTGCCAGCAGGAACGGAGGGGCGGGAGAAAAACTGTTTTTT.

The chain is built from TRBV5-1 and TRBJ2-7, with D possibly TRBD2 on 5 matching bases. CDR3 length: 16 residues. V was trimmed by 1 base and J by 4 bases, leaving 18 bases between them. Germline assignment: CDR1 SGHRS and CDR2 YFSETQ. The CDR3 protein is CASSLIFPGLLYEQYF. The CDR3 coding sequence is TGCGCCAGCAGCTTGATTTTCCCCGGACTCCTATACGAGCAGTACTTC. Full variable domain (outside the CDR3, taken from reference TRBV5-1 and TRBJ2-7): KAGVTQTPRYLIKTRGQQVTLSCSPISGHRSVSWYQQTPGQGLQFLFEYFSETQRNKGNFPGRFSGRQFSNSRSEMNVSTLELGDSALYLCASSLIFPGLLYEQYFGPGTRLTVT.

V is TRBV4-3 and J is TRBJ2-3; D is possibly TRBD1 or TRBD2 (5 bases each). This CDR3 is 16 amino acids long. The V and J ends lost 0 bases and 4 bases respectively, with 14 bases between them. Germline values: CDR1 LGHNA, CDR2 YSLEER. This chain's CDR3 is CASSQEPGRRSDTQYF. In nucleotides, the CDR3 is TGCGCCAGCAGCCAAGAGCCAGGGAGAAGGTCAGATACGCAGTATTTT.

The CDR3 region has the DNA TGCGCCAGCAGCCAAGAGATGCTTAGAGAGGACGAGCAGTACTTC. It codes for CASSQEMLREDEQYF. The V call is TRBV4-3, the J call TRBJ2-7, with D unresolved. The CDR3 spans 15 residues. Germline V gene lookup returns CDR1 LGHNA and CDR2 YSLEER. The V and J ends lost 0 bases and 5 bases respectively, with 14 bases between them.

The chain joins TRBV19 to TRBJ2-2; D is unresolved. This CDR3 region has 15 residues. The germline gives CDR1 LNHDA, CDR2 SQIVND (reference sequence). With 3 bases removed from V and 6 bases from J, the gap between germline ends came to 14 bases. As DNA, the CDR3 is TGTGCCAGTAGTATCCAGGCCGAAACATCCGGGGAGCTGTTTTTT. Protein product: CASSIQAETSGELFF.

This clone occurred once. This chain joins TRBV27 and TRBJ1-6; unclear D gene. This CDR3 comprises 14 residues. V was trimmed by 5 bases and J by 3 bases, leaving 8 bases between them. CDR1 MNHEY and CDR2 SMNVEV come from the germline V gene (reference sequence). The CDR3: CASSPTDYNSPLHF. The CDR3 nucleotides read TGTGCCAGCAGTCCTACTGACTATAATTCACCCCTCCACTTT.

This clone appeared a few times. For the CDR3, the DNA is TGCAGCGTTGCGGGACTAGCGGGGGAGAGAACAGATACGCAGTATTTT. Translation: CSVAGLAGERTDTQYF. The chain links TRBV29-1 to TRBJ2-3; 14 positions agree with TRBD2. Germline V CDR1 and CDR2: SQVTM, ANQGSEA. V trimming: 4 bases; J trimming: 3 bases; junction bases outside the gene matches: 6. This CDR3 is built from 16 residues.

The count of this clone is one. Other nucleotide sequences in the sample specify the same CDR3. The chain links TRBV7-2 to TRBJ2-7; D call uncertain. V lost 1 base and J 4 bases, leaving 5 bases between the germline ends. The germline V gene has CDR1 SGHTA and CDR2 FQGNSA. This CDR3 contains 12 residues. The CDR3 sequence: CASSLGSYEQYF. For the CDR3, the DNA is TGTGCCAGCAGCTTAGGGTCTTACGAGCAGTACTTC.

The chain is built from TRBV4-2 and TRBJ2-3, with 10 bases identical to TRBD1. The V and J ends lost 2 bases and 4 bases, in that order; junction bases with no gene match: 6. The germline gives CDR1 LGHNA, CDR2 YNFKEQ. The CDR3 consists of 16 residues. The chain's CDR3 is CASSQSDRGPPDTQYF. For the CDR3, the DNA is TGTGCCAGCAGCCAATCAGACAGGGGGCCTCCAGATACGCAGTATTTT.

This clone has just one count. The chain links TRBV11-3 to TRBJ1-6, with 11 bases aligning to TRBD1. The CDR3 covers 14 residues. Germline V gene data show CDR1 as SGHNT and CDR2 as YENEEA. Trimming at V came to 5 bases and at J to 9 bases, leaving 3 bases not matched to a gene. CDR3 in DNA: TGTGCCAGCAGCGTAGGACAGGGGGCTTCACCCCTCCACTTT. As protein: CASSVGQGASPLHF.

This chain links TRBV7-9 with TRBJ1-2, with D uncertain. Trimming removed 1 base at V and 6 bases at J, with 12 bases between. The CDR3 spans 14 residues. Germline V gene sequence: CDR1 SEHNR, CDR2 FQNEAQ (reference sequence). The CDR3 DNA follows: TGTGCCAGCAGCTTAGAGGGCCCTGGACATGGCTACACCTTC. The encoded protein is CASSLEGPGHGYTF. The complete variable domain, with remaining parts taken from reference TRBV7-9 and TRBJ1-2, reads DTGVSQNPRHKITKRGQNVTFRCDPISEHNRLYWYRQTLGQGPEFLTYFQNEAQLEKSRLLSDRFSAERPKGSFSTLEIQRTEQGDSAMYLCASSLEGPGHGYTFGSGTRLTVV.

V and J are TRBV7-3 and TRBJ2-7; D possibly corresponds to TRBD1 (5 bases). V gave up 5 bases and J gave up 2 bases, with 13 bases separating them. Germline V gene sequence: CDR1 SGHTA, CDR2 FQGTGA. The CDR3 covers 14 residues. CDR3 DNA: TGTGCCAGCAGCGAGATCTTGGGGCCCTACGAGCAGTACTTC. This gives the protein CASSEILGPYEQYF.

The V call is TRBV11-2, the J call TRBJ2-6; D is ambiguous. The CDR3 totals 13 residues. Trimming took 10 bases from V and 4 from J, leaving 11 bases between them. Germline CDR1 and CDR2: SGHAT and FQNNGV. CDR3 sequence: CAIGATGANVLTF. In DNA form, the CDR3 reads TGTGCCATTGGAGCGACCGGGGCCAACGTCCTGACTTTC.

V gene TRBV9 combines with J gene TRBJ2-5, with 8 bases that match TRBD2. The germline CDR1 and CDR2 sequences are SGDLS and YYNGEE. V was clipped by 0 bases and J by 5 bases; unmatched bases: 12. The CDR3 has 17 residues. The CDR3 sequence is CASSVVGLAGTVETQYF. Here the CDR3 DNA reads TGTGCCAGCAGCGTAGTGGGTCTAGCGGGTACTGTGGAGACCCAGTACTTC.

The chain uses TRBV2 and TRBJ1-1; D might be TRBD1 (6 bases). The CDR3 is 18 residues long. CDR1 SNHLY and CDR2 FYNNEI come from the germline V gene. V was pared by 6 bases and J by 0 bases, with 23 bases between. The CDR3 region has the DNA TGTGCCAGCAGCGAAATATCGGGGGGCGGGGATTTGAACACTGAAGCTTTCTTT. It codes for CASSEISGGGDLNTEAFF.

This clone was counted between two and nine times. This sequence joins TRBV15 and TRBJ2-2; D is uncertain. The germline V gene has CDR1 LNHNV and CDR2 YYDKDF (reference sequence). Trimming stripped 0 bases from V and 4 bases from J, with 6 bases between. This CDR3 has 14 amino acids. The CDR3 DNA reads as TGTGCCACCAGCAGAGAAGTTTTCACCGGGGAGCTGTTTTTT. Translating it yields CATSREVFTGELFF.

This clone was observed a few times. The CDR3 DNA follows: TGTGCCAGCAGCCTCTGGAGGGGAGGGACCCAGTACTTC. This encodes CASSLWRGGTQYF. The V call is TRBV14, the J call TRBJ2-5; TRBD2 might be the D (6 bases). CDR1 is SGHDN, CDR2 FVKESK, per germline. The V end lost 4 bases, the J end lost 7 bases, and 13 bases lay between the germline ends. CDR3 length: 13 residues. The full variable domain, completed using reference TRBV14 and TRBJ2-5, is EAGVTQFPSHSVIEKGQTVTLRCDPISGHDNLYWYRRVMGKEIKFLLHFVKESKQDESGMPNNRFLAERTGGTYSTLKVQPAELEDSGVYFCASSLWRGGTQYFGPGTRLLVL.

This clone was seen more than once but under ten times. The chain is built from TRBV7-6 and TRBJ2-5; perhaps D is TRBD1 or TRBD2 (5 bases each). This CDR3 comprises 15 residues. Germline-derived CDR1 and CDR2 are SGHVS and FNYEAQ. Trimming removed 6 bases at V and 5 bases at J, with 19 bases between. The CDR3, as DNA: TGTGCCAGCAGTCCAAATTCCGGGACCCTGGAGACCCAGTACTTC. Its protein is CASSPNSGTLETQYF.

V is TRBV29-1 and J is TRBJ2-1; the D call may be TRBD1 or TRBD2 (5 bases each). This CDR3 has 13 residues. Germline loops: CDR1 SQVTM, CDR2 ANQGSEA. The CDR3 is CTVGRDGLNEQFF. CDR3 DNA: TGCACCGTGGGTAGGGACGGCCTCAATGAGCAGTTCTTC.

The chain carries TRBV4-3 and TRBJ2-7; TRBD2 aligns across 8 bases. The V segment lost 4 bases and the J segment 2 bases; nucleotides outside the gene matches: 10. Germline CDR1 reads LGHNA; CDR2 reads YSLEER. This CDR3 has 16 residues. CDR3 bases: TGCGCCAGCAGCCCCTCGGCGCGGGGGGCACCCTACGAGCAGTACTTC. This codes for CASSPSARGAPYEQYF.

This clone appeared once. The CDR3 loop is CASSRQGDTGELFF. The CDR3 bases are TGTGCCAGCAGCAGACAGGGGGACACCGGGGAGCTGTTTTTT. This chain links TRBV21-1 with TRBJ2-2; TRBD1 is taken as the D call from the table, unchecked against the DNA. TRBV21-1 is designated a pseudogene. CDR3 size: 14 residues.

The CDR3 loop is CASNWGGQVDTQYF. The CDR3 DNA sequence: TGTGCCAGCAACTGGGGGGGGCAGGTAGATACGCAGTATTTT. The genes are TRBV2 and TRBJ2-3; D possibly corresponds to TRBD2 (7 bases). V lost 7 bases and J 5 bases, leaving 16 bases between the germline ends. Germline V gene lookup returns CDR1 SNHLY and CDR2 FYNNEI. The CDR3 loop spans 14 amino acids.

This clone occurred a few times. V gene TRBV7-3 combines with J gene TRBJ2-2; TRBD2 agrees at 13 bases. Germline V gives CDR1 SGHTA, CDR2 FQGTGA. The CDR3 consists of 17 residues. J lost 0 bases, V lost 5 bases, and 3 bases had no gene match. CDR3: CASSTSGRASNTGELFF. The DNA for the CDR3 is TGTGCCAGCAGCACTAGCGGGAGGGCCTCGAACACCGGGGAGCTGTTTTTT.

The V call is TRBV4-1, the J call TRBJ2-3; 10 bases are shared with TRBD2. CDR1 MGHRA and CDR2 YSYEKL come from the germline V gene. The CDR3 is 15 amino acids. V gave up 5 bases and J gave up 0 bases; unmatched junction bases: 2. CDR3 sequence (DNA): TGCGCCAGCAGCTCGGGACTAGCGAGCACAGATACGCAGTATTTT. Translated: CASSSGLASTDTQYF.

CDR3 amino acids: CASSVRAQPLNGYTF. The CDR3 nucleotides are TGTGCCAGCTCGGTCCGGGCCCAACCTTTGAATGGCTACACCTTC. J is TRBJ1-2 and V is TRBV18; D not certain. The ends were cut back, 6 bases at V and 6 bases at J, with 20 bases in the middle. Looked up from germline, CDR1 is KGHSH and CDR2 is LQKENI. This CDR3 spans 15 amino acids.

The chain combines TRBV7-3 with TRBJ2-7; no reliable D call. Per the germline V gene, CDR1 is SGHTA and CDR2 is FQGTGA. The CDR3 has 13 amino acids. V lost 0 bases and J 4 bases, leaving 7 bases between the germline ends. The CDR3 nucleotides are TGTGCCAGCAGCTTAACACGGCATTACGAGCAGTACTTC. Its translation is CASSLTRHYEQYF.

The rearrangement joins TRBV29-1 to TRBJ1-4; 11 nucleotides line up with TRBD1. Germline-derived CDR1 and CDR2 are SQVTM and ANQGSEA. Trimming cost V 4 bases and J 8 bases; bases outside gene matches: 6. This CDR3 is built from 14 residues. Written as DNA, the CDR3 is TGCAGCGTTGTTTTAGGGGACAGGGGGGAAAAACTGTTTTTT. Protein: CSVVLGDRGEKLFF.

CDR3: CATSDSPGEKLFF. CDR3 DNA: TGTGCCACCAGCGACAGCCCCGGTGAAAAACTGTTTTTT. The chain is built from TRBV15 and TRBJ1-4; a possible D gene is TRBD1 (5 bases). The V end lost 5 bases, the J end lost 7 bases, and 11 bases lay between the germline ends. Germline V gene sequence: CDR1 LNHNV, CDR2 YYDKDF (reference sequence). The CDR3 contains 13 residues.

Points on this clone: At the DNA level, this CDR3 is encoded by other sequences in the same sample as well. This chain connects TRBV28 to TRBJ2-3; D gene unclear. CDR1 and CDR2 (germline): MDHEN, SYDVKM. This CDR3 region has 13 residues. Trimming left V 6 bases short and J 0 bases short, with 7 bases between. The CDR3: CASSLDSTDTQYF. CDR3 nucleotide sequence: TGTGCCAGCAGCTTGGACAGCACAGATACGCAGTATTTT.

The chain combines TRBV5-5 with TRBJ1-4, with D unclear. Germline V gene data show CDR1 as SGHKS and CDR2 as YYEKEE (reference sequence). CDR3 length: 18 residues. V was cut by 6 bases and J by 0 bases, with 21 bases left in between. The CDR3, as DNA: TGTGCCAGCACCTATATTGCGGACCTCCTTGCAACTAATGAAAAACTGTTTTTT. This gives the protein CASTYIADLLATNEKLFF.

The CDR3, as DNA: TGCAGCGTTACCTCCGGGACAGGGAGCACAGATACGCAGTATTTT. Amino acids: CSVTSGTGSTDTQYF. The chain employs TRBV29-1 and TRBJ2-3; 9 bases align to TRBD1. CDR3 length equals 15 residues. Trimming removed 5 bases from V and 0 bases from J; junction bases left unmatched: 6. CDR1 and CDR2 from the germline V gene are SQVTM and ANQGSEA.